The following is a T cell receptor (beta chain) sequence with its context. This clonotype was counted a few times. The antigen it binds to is not known. Base qualities are not recorded, but no much larger clone differs from it by a single base. What this sample's time point label stands for: sample taken at primary tumor resection. Samples were obtained from roughly 72 patients with early-stage, untreated non-small cell lung cancer from the lung TRACERx cohort. Without any cell sorting, TCR sequencing was performed on whole RNA extracted either from tumor and nontumor lung tissue or from cryopreserved PBMC samples. Only patients for whom sufficient RNA was available from at least two tumor regions were selected for TCR sequencing. Tumor and adjacent nontumor lung specimens were reviewed by a lung pathologist before selection. Via the germline V gene (reference sequence), CDR1 is DFQATT and CDR2 SNEGSKA. From the cysteine through the phenylalanine, the CDR3 covers 15 amino acids. Only the CDR3 DNA is retained, 45 bases long and in frame from the first base. V and J are truncated by 7 bases and 3 bases respectively, leaving an intervening sequence of 19 bases.

The data belong to a study of spatial heterogeneity in lung cancer (dated by TCRdb to between 2018 and 2021). For the wider study: Beta-chain transcripts were consistently detected in greater numbers than alpha-chain transcripts, which likely reflects a higher abundance of beta-chain transcripts. TCR transcript counts in tumor regions correlated strongly with a T cell transcriptional module score from matched bulk RNA-seq. In the raw uncorrected reads, each unique combination of TCR and UMI appeared on average more than ten times. TCR alpha and beta repertoires were quantitatively compared across multiple tumor regions, matched nontumor lung and blood in non-small cell lung cancer. Nonsynonymous mutation counts, determined by whole-exome sequencing of tumor tissue, were related to TCR repertoire features. At surgery, some 220 tumor regions, almost 65 matched nontumor lung samples and 56 PBMC samples were TCR-sequenced for both alpha and beta chains. Overall results and qualifications from the work: TCR-seq was estimated to cover only roughly 7% of tumor T cells for alpha chains and 13% for beta chains. Additional single-cell paired TCR alpha and beta sequencing was considered necessary to confirm, at a functional level, the hypothesis that regional TCRs recognize regional mutations. A correlation was observed between the number of expanded intratumoral alpha and beta TCRs and the tumor nonsynonymous mutation count. Counts of ubiquitous and regional expanded TCRs were found to correlate with counts of ubiquitous and regional nonsynonymous mutations, respectively.

Receptor libraries were prepared by 5' RACE. Sequencing instrument: NextSeq 500. In the TCR library protocol, a unique molecular identifier was attached to each TCR cDNA molecule so that PCR and sequencing errors could be corrected. In the source study's methods: Decombinator tools were used for TCR identification, UMI-based error correction and CDR3 extraction. Expanded TCRs were defined as those above a frequency of 2 per 1,000, corresponding to the top 1% of the tumor frequency distribution. Expanded tumor TCRs were classed as regional if statistically deemed absent (corrected P<0.05) from at least one tumor region, otherwise ubiquitous. Each repertoire was subsampled 100 times to 5,000 TCRs, after which Renyi diversity was computed with the R vegan package. To build CDR3 similarity networks, amino acid triplet string-kernel similarity was used, and CDR3s were connected when their pairwise similarity was above 0.82. TCRdb reran the public reads through fastp at Q25 and MiXCR, keeping productive beta chains. Rows are combined by CDR3 protein, so each entry shows the most common genes and DNA. TCRdb, not the original authors, processed these V and J calls. Within this sample are 20,000 to 25,000 distinct CDR3 sequences, with more than 15% of them counted one time only. 25% to 40% of the sample rests with the top ten.

The origin of this receptor is a female donor with early-stage non-small cell lung cancer. Source: lung tumor tissue, taken at surgery. Recombination joined TRBV20-1 with TRBJ2-1; TRBD1 might be the D gene, on 6 matching bases. The CDR3 region has the sequence CSVPVRGKHYNEQFF. The DNA sequence is TGCAGTGTTCCCGTCAGGGGAAAGCACTACAATGAGCAGTTCTTC.